The rows below give T cell receptor beta chains drawn from one sample of a study of cytomegalovirus exposure and HLA in healthy donors. Repertoires were generated with immunoSEQ multiplex PCR, while TCRdb's copy carries only in-frame clones and drops some. Among 100,000 or so clones, 60% to 75% were seen once, and the ten largest hold less than 11%. The source material was PBMCs. These receptor sequences come from a man aged 50 to 59 in good health and CMV-seronegative. The CDR3 runs from the conserved cysteine through the conserved F or W.

V gene,J gene,CDR3 protein
TRBV5-1,TRBJ1-2,CASSLDQGYYSYTF
TRBV19,TRBJ1-2,CASTPDRDYGYTF
TRBV2,TRBJ2-3,CASSGGLASTDTQYF
TRBV11-2,TRBJ1-4,CASSPDRGRDEKLFF
TRBV28,TRBJ2-1,CASSLSGSGANNEQFF
TRBV7-2,TRBJ2-3,CASNLRGGRTDTQYF
TRBV28,TRBJ2-3,CASSLAGASTDTQYF
TRBV5-1,TRBJ1-5,CASSLSGDQPQHF
TRBV7-8,TRBJ1-5,CASSRGGGNQPQHF
TRBV6-1,TRBJ2-2,CASRQGASAGELFF
TRBV7-8,TRBJ2-7,CASSSVGLAGGEQYF
TRBV28,TRBJ1-5,CASSLTRGLHF
TRBV10-3,TRBJ2-7,CAISTASSYEQYF
TRBV5-1,TRBJ2-1,CASSLVRLASSYNEQFF
TRBV19,TRBJ2-2,CATYGSDTGELFF
TRBV10-3,TRBJ1-1,CASMGQLNQEAFF
TRBV19,TRBJ1-5,CASSMTGGGQPQHF
TRBV30,TRBJ2-1,CAWSRIAGGPSNEQFF
TRBV28,TRBJ1-2,CASGGTAYGYTF
TRBV7-8,NA,CASSSRGRVASGYEQYF
TRBV5-6,TRBJ2-7,CASSMLGAAYEQYF
TRBV5-5,TRBJ1-5,CASSSPGSPGPQHF
TRBV7-9,TRBJ1-1,CASSHNTGGRLRAFF
TRBV19,TRBJ1-4,CASTIAGVGEKLFF
TRBV2,TRBJ1-6,CASRRGNSPLHF
TRBV5-1,TRBJ2-3,CASSLGTSTDTQYF
TRBV27,TRBJ2-7,CASMGSGTGVHEQYF
TRBV7-2,NA,CASSRTVNEQYF
TRBV2,TRBJ2-1,CATVGGSTYNEQFF